Listed here are 16 T cell receptor beta chains from one sample, sequenced in a study of cytomegalovirus exposure and HLA in healthy donors. It was with 60 Vbeta and 13 Jbeta primers that the PCR ran. The method was immunoSEQ multiplex PCR; TCRdb's version includes in-frame clones alone and lacks a portion of them. The data hold some 170,000 clones, with roughly 81% observed a single time. Sequenced material: PBMCs. These receptors originate from a young woman in good health and CMV-seropositive.

V and J are TRBV13 and TRBJ1-3, with D perhaps matching TRBD1 (6 bases). The V gene's germline CDR1 is PRHDT and CDR2 FYEKMQ (reference sequence). Trimming took off 5 bases at V and 4 bases at J, with 15 bases between the two ends. The CDR3 has 15 residues. CDR3 bases: TGTGCCAGCAGCCTCCAGACAGGTCCGGGAAACACCATATATTTT. Protein product: CASSLQTGPGNTIYF. Based on the CDR3 plus reference TRBV13 and TRBJ1-3, the full variable domain is AAGVIQSPRHLIKEKRETATLKCYPIPRHDTVYWYQQGPGQDPQFLISFYEKMQSDKGSIPDRFSAQQFSDYHSELNMSSLELGDSALYFCASSLQTGPGNTIYFGEGSWLTVV.

The gene calls are TRBV5-1 and TRBJ2-1; 7 bases match TRBD1. Germline-derived CDR1 and CDR2 are SGHRS and YFSETQ. The junction had 16 bases not matched to a gene; V was cut back by 4 bases and J by 6 bases. This CDR3 comprises 17 residues. CDR3 loop: CASSRNRGLNSGNEQFF. For the CDR3, the DNA is TGCGCCAGCAGCCGCAACAGGGGCCTGAATTCGGGCAATGAGCAGTTCTTC.

This chain uses TRBV27 with TRBJ2-3, with D tentatively TRBD1 (6 bases). V was trimmed by 1 base and J by 0 bases, leaving 14 bases between them. Germline values: CDR1 MNHEY, CDR2 SMNVEV (reference sequence). This CDR3 has 17 residues. The CDR3 DNA sequence: TGTGCCAGCAGTTTATACCACAGGGTAAAGAGCACAGATACGCAGTATTTT. This encodes CASSLYHRVKSTDTQYF.

In DNA form, the CDR3 reads TGTGCCAGCAGCAAGGGGACTAGTGAGCAGTTCTTC. It is translated as CASSKGTSEQFF. The chain employs TRBV7-9 and TRBJ2-1; 8 bases are shared with TRBD2. CDR1 and CDR2 (germline): SEHNR, FQNEAQ (reference sequence). J was trimmed by 9 bases and V by 5 bases; bases with no gene match: 3. The CDR3 totals 12 residues.

This clone came up a few times. The J gene is TRBJ2-5, the V gene TRBV10-1, with D perhaps matching TRBD2 (5 bases). Germline V gene lookup returns CDR1 WNHNN and CDR2 SYGVQD (reference sequence). Deletions cut 4 bases from V and 2 bases from J, with 8 bases between. The CDR3 runs to 13 residues. The DNA for the CDR3 is TGCGCCAGCAGTGTGGCGGGTCAAGAGACCCAGTACTTC. Translation: CASSVAGQETQYF.

The V call is TRBV19, the J call TRBJ1-2; D perhaps matches TRBD1 (6 bases). The CDR3 is made up of 13 amino acids. In germline, CDR1 is LNHDA, CDR2 SQIVND (reference sequence). V lost 0 bases and J lost 8, with 10 bases in between. The CDR3 sequence: CASSIDRGVGYTF. In nucleotides, the CDR3 is TGTGCCAGTAGTATAGACAGGGGAGTCGGCTACACCTTC. Using reference TRBV19 and TRBJ1-2 for the parts outside the CDR3, the full variable domain is DGGITQSPKYLFRKEGQNVTLSCEQNLNHDAMYWYRQDPGQGLRLIYYSQIVNDFQKGDIAEGYSVSREKKESFPLTVTSAQKNPTAFYLCASSIDRGVGYTFGSGTRLTVV.

The chain uses TRBV6-1 and TRBJ1-1; 9 bases fit TRBD1. The ends lost 3 bases at V and 4 bases at J; junction bases unmatched: 3. Germline values: CDR1 MNHNS, CDR2 SASEGT. The CDR3 covers 14 residues. Written as DNA, the CDR3 is TGTGCCAGCAGTGACCCGACAGGGGGCACTGAAGCTTTCTTT. Protein: CASSDPTGGTEAFF.

This clone was observed a single time. This rearrangement joins TRBV5-1 to TRBJ2-2; TRBD1 might be the D (5 bases). The V and J ends lost 0 bases and 6 bases respectively, with 12 bases between them. Per the germline V gene, CDR1 is SGHRS and CDR2 is YFSETQ. CDR3 length equals 15 residues. For the CDR3, the DNA is TGCGCCAGCAGCTTGGTTACAGGCCCGGCCGGGGAGCTGTTTTTT. Translated: CASSLVTGPAGELFF.

Comments on this clone: Distinct nucleotide sequences in the sample also encode this CDR3. CDR3 in DNA: TGTGCCAGCAGCTTAGCTGGGGGGAATCAGCCCCAGCATTTT. Its translation: CASSLAGGNQPQHF. J is TRBJ1-5 and V is TRBV7-2; the D gene is possibly TRBD1 (5 bases). V was clipped by 0 bases and J by 4 bases, with 7 bases between them. The CDR3 consists of 14 residues. Germline V gives CDR1 SGHTA, CDR2 FQGNSA.

The rearrangement uses TRBV7-9 and TRBJ1-2, with 8 nucleotides matching TRBD1. This CDR3 region has 15 residues. From germline, CDR1 is SEHNR and CDR2 FQNEAQ (reference sequence). V lost 5 bases to trimming and J lost 4 bases; unmatched junction nucleotides: 9. The CDR3: CASSRQGSSFYGYTF. In nucleotides, the CDR3 is TGTGCCAGCAGCCGACAGGGGTCTAGCTTCTATGGCTACACCTTC.

The rearrangement uses TRBV27 and TRBJ1-1; D is unclear. The germline V gene has CDR1 MNHEY and CDR2 SMNVEV (reference sequence). The CDR3 spans 13 residues. V was pared by 8 bases and J by 2 bases, with 12 bases between. CDR3 DNA: TGTGCCAGCTCCCCGGCGGTAAACACTGAAGCTTTCTTT. It specifies CASSPAVNTEAFF.

This clone was seen a handful of times. J is TRBJ1-2 and V is TRBV6-5; the match to TRBD1 covers 8 bases. Per germline, CDR1 MNHEY and CDR2 SVGAGI. The junction had 10 bases not matched to a gene; V was cut back by 5 bases and J by 8 bases. CDR3 length: 14 amino acids. The CDR3 loop reads CASSADRGVGGYTF. CDR3 DNA sequence: TGTGCCAGCAGTGCTGACAGGGGTGTGGGCGGCTACACCTTC.

V gene TRBV5-4 combines with J gene TRBJ2-5, with D perhaps TRBD2 (7 bases). CDR1 SGHNT and CDR2 YYREEE come from the germline V gene (reference sequence). This CDR3 is 15 amino acids long. Trimming left V 6 bases short and J 2 bases short, with 17 bases between. As DNA, the CDR3 is TGTGCCAGCAACACTAAGGGGGACTATCAAGAGACCCAGTACTTC. Protein product: CASNTKGDYQETQYF.

Only a few counts were recorded for this clone. The chain links TRBV29-1 to TRBJ2-1; 7 bases map to TRBD2. The CDR3 loop spans 11 amino acids. Germline V gene lookup returns CDR1 SQVTM and CDR2 ANQGSEA. The V gene end was trimmed by 4 bases and the J gene end by 7 bases; junction bases not matched to a gene: 1. CDR3 coding DNA: TGCAGCGTTGGGGACTATAATGAGCAGTTCTTC. Protein product: CSVGDYNEQFF.

The gene calls are TRBV7-8 and TRBJ1-3, with TRBD1 as a possible D gene (5 bases). The CDR3 consists of 14 residues. Germline-derived CDR1 and CDR2 are SGHVS and FQNEAQ. V was cut by 5 bases and J by 0 bases, with 8 bases left in between. The CDR3 bases are TGTGCCAGCAGCCCCAGGGACTCTGGAAACACCATATATTTT. Its translation is CASSPRDSGNTIYF.

The CDR3 DNA sequence: TGCGCCAGCAGCTTGGAGGGGGAGAACTATGGCTACACCTTC. This sequence encodes CASSLEGENYGYTF. The chain links TRBV5-1 to TRBJ1-2; tentatively, D is TRBD1 (6 bases). CDR1 and CDR2 from the germline V gene are SGHRS and YFSETQ. The CDR3 runs 14 residues. V gave up 0 bases and J gave up 2 bases, with 8 bases separating them.